The 28 T cell receptor beta chains given below trace back to one sample, sequenced in a study of PD-1 blockade in classical Hodgkin lymphoma. The time point: cycle 4 day 1 (C4D1), after less than 7 weeks of nivolumab. Autologous stem cell transplantation was followed by relapse in every patient, and brentuximab vedotin exposure varied. Assay used: immunoSEQ multiplex PCR; TCRdb lists only in-frame clones, some missing. The sample shows about 93,000 clones, about 77% of them seen only once. Sequenced here: peripheral blood mononuclear cells (PBMCs), sampled before the fourth cycle of nivolumab. The receptors stem from a human donor with classical Hodgkin lymphoma.

This clone occurred a few times. The J gene is TRBJ2-7, the V gene TRBV29-1; D might be TRBD1 (5 bases). This CDR3 region has 13 residues. Trimming pared 3 bases from V and 0 bases from J, leaving 9 bases between. Germline assignment: CDR1 SQVTM and CDR2 ANQGSEA. The CDR3 nucleotides read TGCAGCGTTGAGTACCAGGGCTCCTACGAGCAGTACTTC. This gives the protein CSVEYQGSYEQYF.

J is TRBJ1-1 and V is TRBV2; D is unclear. The V end was cut by 5 bases, the J end by 2 bases, with 12 bases between. CDR3 size: 14 residues. The V gene's germline CDR1 is SNHLY and CDR2 FYNNEI. This chain's CDR3 is CASSSRIGNTEAFF. Here the CDR3 DNA reads TGTGCCAGCAGTTCTCGGATCGGAAACACTGAAGCTTTCTTT.

This clone showed up just once. The V call is TRBV5-5, the J call TRBJ2-2; 13 nucleotides match TRBD2. Losses at the gene ends were 4 bases for V and 6 bases for J; bases not matched to a gene: 6. Germline V lookup: CDR1 SGHKS, CDR2 YYEKEE (reference sequence). CDR3 length equals 16 residues. CDR3 sequence (DNA): TGTGCCAGCAGCAGAGGACTAGCGGGAGTGGCCGGGGAGCTGTTTTTT. Encoded protein: CASSRGLAGVAGELFF. The variable domain in full, with the rest retrieved from reference TRBV5-5 and TRBJ2-2, is DAGVTQSPTHLIKTRGQQVTLRCSPISGHKSVSWYQQVLGQGPQFIFQYYEKEERGRGNFPDRFSARQFPNYSSELNVNALLLGDSALYLCASSRGLAGVAGELFFGEGSRLTVL.

This rearrangement joins TRBV5-1 to TRBJ1-5; no firm D call. The germline gives CDR1 SGHRS, CDR2 YFSETQ. The CDR3 covers 12 residues. V gave up 4 bases and J gave up 9 bases, with 11 bases separating them. This chain's CDR3 is CASSTDGGPQHF. CDR3 DNA sequence: TGCGCCAGCAGCACGGACGGTGGGCCCCAGCATTTT.

The V and J genes are TRBV7-3 and TRBJ2-3; D remains ambiguous. V dropped 5 bases and J dropped 1 base, with 10 bases sitting between them. CDR1 and CDR2 (germline): SGHTA, FQGTGA. The CDR3 consists of 14 residues. CDR3 nucleotides: TGTGCCAGCAGCCGAACACCTGGCACAGATACGCAGTATTTT. Protein sequence: CASSRTPGTDTQYF.

V and J are TRBV11-3 and TRBJ2-2; 9 nucleotides match TRBD1. Germline V lookup: CDR1 SGHNT, CDR2 YENEEA. The CDR3 covers 17 residues. Trimming removed 5 bases from V and 7 bases from J; junction bases left unmatched: 14. CDR3 nucleotides: TGTGCCAGCAGCCGAGGCCCGGGACAGGGATCTGGCGGGGAGCTGTTTTTT. This sequence encodes CASSRGPGQGSGGELFF.

V gene TRBV6-5 combines with J gene TRBJ1-1, with D maybe TRBD1 (6 bases). The CDR3 is 14 amino acids. V lost 6 bases, J lost 6 bases, and 17 bases lay in between. Germline V gene lookup returns CDR1 MNHEY and CDR2 SVGAGI. The CDR3 is CASSSLTGPAEAFF. In DNA form, the CDR3 reads TGTGCCAGCAGCTCCCTTACAGGGCCCGCTGAAGCTTTCTTT.

This clone showed up just once. V is TRBV5-4 and J is TRBJ2-5; 10 nucleotides agree with TRBD2. This CDR3 is built from 15 residues. J was trimmed by 5 bases and V by 4 bases; bases with no gene match: 8. Germline CDR1 is SGHNT and CDR2 is YYREEE (reference sequence). For the CDR3, the DNA is TGTGCCAGCAGCGGAGCGGGAGGGCCGGGGGAGACCCAGTACTTC. It yields the protein CASSGAGGPGETQYF.

The V gene is TRBV7-3, the J gene TRBJ1-1; D might be TRBD1 (6 bases). The germline V gene has CDR1 SGHTA and CDR2 FQGTGA. CDR3 size: 14 residues. V lost 5 bases and J lost 3, with 13 bases in between. The CDR3 nucleotides read TGTGCCAGCAGCCCTCTGCCAGGGGACACTGAAGCTTTCTTT. It translates to CASSPLPGDTEAFF.

The chain combines TRBV28 with TRBJ2-1, with D possibly being TRBD2 (6 bases). From germline, CDR1 is MDHEN and CDR2 SYDVKM. The CDR3 sequence is 13 residues long. The V end was cut by 8 bases, the J end by 7 bases, with 15 bases between. The CDR3, as DNA: TGTGCCAGCCGACGATACGGGACTAATGAGCAGTTCTTC. Translation gives CASRRYGTNEQFF. The whole variable domain, remainder taken from reference TRBV28 and TRBJ2-1, is DVKVTQSSRYLVKRTGEKVFLECVQDMDHENMFWYRQDPGLGLRLIYFSYDVKMKEKGDIPEGYSVSREKKERFSLILESASTNQTSMYLCASRRYGTNEQFFGPGTRLTVL.

The chain carries TRBV11-3 and TRBJ2-3; possibly TRBD2 for D (5 bases). The CDR3 extends over 16 amino acids. Germline V gene lookup returns CDR1 SGHNT and CDR2 YENEEA. The ends were cut back, 8 bases at V and 0 bases at J, with 18 bases in the middle. The CDR3 DNA reads TGTGCCAGCTCTATAGGAAGACGGACTAGCACAGATACGCAGTATTTT. It is translated as CASSIGRRTSTDTQYF. The entire variable domain, with the rest obtained from reference TRBV11-3 and TRBJ2-3, is as follows: EAGVVQSPRYKIIEKKQPVAFWCNPISGHNTLYWYLQNLGQGPELLIRYENEEAVDDSQLPKDRFSAERLKGVDSTLKIQPAELGDSAVYLCASSIGRRTSTDTQYFGPGTRLTVL.

This rearrangement joins TRBV30 to TRBJ2-7; D assignment may be TRBD1 or TRBD2 (5 bases each). V lost 4 bases, J lost 3 bases, and 13 bases lay in between. This CDR3 spans 13 amino acids. Germline assignment: CDR1 GTSNPN and CDR2 SVGIG (reference sequence). CDR3 in DNA: TGTGCCTGGACCTCAGGGACGCACTACGAGCAGTACTTC. Protein sequence: CAWTSGTHYEQYF.

This chain uses TRBV6-5 with TRBJ2-7, with no clear D. CDR1 MNHEY and CDR2 SVGAGI come from the germline V gene. V was pared by 3 bases and J by 0 bases, with 6 bases between. CDR3 length equals 13 residues. As DNA, the CDR3 is TGTGCCAGCAGTTATCAGAACTCCTACGAGCAGTACTTC. Protein: CASSYQNSYEQYF.

In DNA form, the CDR3 reads TGTGCCAGCAGTTCGGTGATGACTAGCGGGAAAGAGACCCAGTACTTC. Translating it yields CASSSVMTSGKETQYF. The chain combines TRBV27 with TRBJ2-5, with 11 bases fitting TRBD2. With V trimmed by 4 bases and J by 3 bases, 7 bases remained unmatched. CDR3 length equals 16 residues. CDR1 and CDR2 from the germline V gene are MNHEY and SMNVEV (reference sequence).

The rearrangement links TRBV11-2 to TRBJ2-3; D not certain. The germline gives CDR1 SGHAT, CDR2 FQNNGV. Trimming took off 3 bases at V and 0 bases at J, with 10 bases between the two ends. The CDR3 extends over 15 amino acids. The chain's CDR3 is CASSFPGASTDTQYF. The CDR3 DNA follows: TGTGCCAGCAGCTTCCCGGGCGCTAGCACAGATACGCAGTATTTT.

In its sample, this clone was seen once. The V and J genes are TRBV28 and TRBJ1-1; no clear D. V gave up 2 bases and J gave up 0 bases, with 16 bases separating them. The CDR3 is 17 amino acids. Germline CDR1 and CDR2: MDHEN and SYDVKM. The CDR3 DNA reads as TGTGCCAGCAGTTTAGGGGTTAGAAGAAGGCTGAACACTGAAGCTTTCTTT. Protein product: CASSLGVRRRLNTEAFF.

The chain recombines TRBV7-2 with TRBJ2-7; 8 nucleotides align to TRBD2. Germline lookup yields CDR1 SGHTA and CDR2 FQGNSA. The ends lost 5 bases at V and 1 base at J; junction bases unmatched: 7. The CDR3 extends over 15 amino acids. The CDR3 nucleotides read TGTGCCAGCAGCGAAAGGGCGGGGGGATCCTACGAGCAGTACTTC. Protein sequence: CASSERAGGSYEQYF. Full variable domain (remainder filled in from reference TRBV7-2 and TRBJ2-7): GAGVSQSPSNKVTEKGKDVELRCDPISGHTALYWYRQSLGQGLEFLIYFQGNSAPDKSGLPSDRFSAERTGGSVSTLTIQRTQQEDSAVYLCASSERAGGSYEQYFGPGTRLTVT.

This clone was picked up one time. Other DNA sequences in this specimen translate into the identical CDR3. This sequence joins TRBV7-2 and TRBJ2-3; no clear D. The CDR3 extends over 14 amino acids. Germline V gene lookup returns CDR1 SGHTA and CDR2 FQGNSA. The V end lost 1 base, the J end lost 3 bases, and 8 bases lay between the germline ends. The CDR3 here is CASSLGGATDTQYF. CDR3 DNA: TGTGCCAGCAGCTTAGGTGGCGCGACAGATACGCAGTATTTT.

This clone was seen only once. This chain connects TRBV21-1 to TRBJ2-7; the table's D call of TRBD1 was not tested on the DNA. TRBV21-1 is given as a pseudogene. The CDR3 sequence is 17 residues long. CDR3 coding DNA: TGTGCCAGCAGCAAAGAAGCTGGGACAGGGGACTCCTACGAGCAGTACTTC. Protein sequence: CASSKEAGTGDSYEQYF.

CDR3 sequence: CASSRPGQGYSNQPQHF. The DNA for the CDR3 is TGTGCCAGCTCACGCCCCGGACAGGGGTATAGCAATCAGCCCCAGCATTTT. The rearrangement joins TRBV18 to TRBJ1-5; 9 bases are shared with TRBD1. The CDR3 has 17 amino acids. The V gene end was trimmed by 4 bases and the J gene end by 0 bases; junction bases not matched to a gene: 7. Germline V CDR1 and CDR2: KGHSH, LQKENI.

This sequence joins TRBV12-1 and TRBJ1-5. TRBV12-1 is shown as a pseudogene. The length of the CDR3 is 15 residues. The CDR3 sequence is CASSFPVYSNQPQHF. The CDR3, as DNA: TGTGCCAGCAGCTTCCCGGTGTACAGCAATCAGCCCCAGCATTTT.

This sequence joins TRBV7-2 and TRBJ1-3; D gene unclear. Trimming removed 1 base from V and 1 base from J, with 8 bases in between. This CDR3 is built from 15 residues. The germline V gene encodes CDR1 SGHTA and CDR2 FQGNSA. CDR3 sequence: CASSLVTGSGNTIYF. CDR3 sequence (DNA): TGTGCCAGCAGCTTAGTCACGGGTTCTGGAAACACCATATATTTT.

This chain links TRBV5-1 with TRBJ1-1; possibly TRBD1 for D (6 bases). The CDR3 consists of 15 residues. Germline CDR1 is SGHRS and CDR2 is YFSETQ. V was cut by 0 bases and J by 2 bases, with 11 bases left in between. The CDR3 loop is CASSLVGTTNTEAFF. As DNA, the CDR3 is TGCGCCAGCAGCTTGGTGGGGACAACTAACACTGAAGCTTTCTTT.

The gene calls are TRBV6-5 and TRBJ1-2, with D unclear. The CDR3 loop spans 13 amino acids. Deletions cut 6 bases from V and 8 bases from J, with 16 bases between. The germline gives CDR1 MNHEY, CDR2 SVGAGI. For the CDR3, the DNA is TGTGCCAGCAGCTTTCAGTGGGCCAACGGCTACACCTTC. This encodes CASSFQWANGYTF.

This clone was seen a single time. The V gene is TRBV6-5, the J gene TRBJ2-3, with 8 nucleotides matching TRBD2. Germline V gives CDR1 MNHEY, CDR2 SVGAGI. CDR3 length: 14 residues. Losses at the gene ends were 4 bases for V and 1 base for J; bases not matched to a gene: 1. This CDR3 reads CASSSAGGTDTQYF. CDR3 in DNA: TGTGCCAGCAGTTCAGCGGGGGGCACAGATACGCAGTATTTT.

The chain joins TRBV19 to TRBJ1-5; D is uncertain. Germline assignment: CDR1 LNHDA and CDR2 SQIVND (reference sequence). V lost 3 bases and J 4 bases, leaving 7 bases between the germline ends. The CDR3 spans 13 residues. The CDR3 loop is CASSMVLNQPQHF. The CDR3 DNA reads TGTGCCAGTAGTATGGTGCTTAATCAGCCCCAGCATTTT.

The V gene is TRBV29-1, the J gene TRBJ1-2, with D possibly matching TRBD1 (5 bases). Between the trimmed V and J ends, which lost 0 bases and 6 bases, there was a span of 11 bases. The CDR3 runs to 13 residues. The germline CDR1 and CDR2 sequences are SQVTM and ANQGSEA. This CDR3 reads CSVEDRERNGYTF. The CDR3 DNA reads as TGCAGCGTTGAAGACAGGGAGAGGAATGGCTACACCTTC.

CDR3: CASSFVSWGDQPQHF. CDR3 nucleotides: TGTGCCAGCAGTTTCGTTAGCTGGGGAGATCAGCCCCAGCATTTT. The chain is built from TRBV28 and TRBJ1-5, with unresolved D. CDR1 is MDHEN and CDR2 is SYDVKM in the germline V gene. The length of the CDR3 is 15 residues. The V end was cut by 3 bases, the J end by 5 bases, with 14 bases between.